Listed below are T cell receptor beta chains from one sample, sequenced in a study of shared clonotypes between healthy human individuals. The assay was immunoSEQ multiplex PCR, and TCRdb's table has in-frame clones only and misses some. This table has 2 million to 2.5 million clones, roughly 95% appearing once. Sequencing was done on a sample of naive CD4+ T cells sorted from blood. The receptors come from a man aged 18 to 29 in good health. The CDR3 runs from the conserved cysteine through the conserved F or W. The order of the fields is CDR3 DNA, CDR3 protein, J gene, V gene, D gene. The D gene is left open where the match is weak.

TGTGCCAGCAGCTTGGCCGGTTTCGAGCGAAACTATGGCTACACCTTC,CASSLAGFERNYGYTF,TRBJ1-2,TRBV5-6,-
TGTGCCATCAGTGAAACTAGCGGGAGTACCGGGGAGCTGTTTTTT,CAISETSGSTGELFF,TRBJ2-2,TRBV10-3,TRBD2
TGTGCCAGCAGTGACCACCTCCGGGACCCTTACAATGAGCAGTTCTTC,CASSDHLRDPYNEQFF,TRBJ2-1,TRBV25-1,-
TGTGCCAGCAGTGCACAGATGACCGGGGAGCTGTTTTTT,CASSAQMTGELFF,TRBJ2-2,TRBV2,-
TGTGCCTGGAGGACCCGCGGGGGCCAAGAGACCCAGTACTTC,CAWRTRGGQETQYF,TRBJ2-5,TRBV30,TRBD2
TGTGCCAGCAGTGAATATAGGGACTATGGCTACACCTTC,CASSEYRDYGYTF,TRBJ1-2,TRBV6-1,-
TGTGCCATCAGTGTATCGACACCCGCGGAGACCCAGTACTTC,CAISVSTPAETQYF,TRBJ2-5,TRBV10-3,-
TGTGCCAGCAGACGTCAGGGACTGGGTCAGCCCCAGCATTTT,CASRRQGLGQPQHF,TRBJ1-5,TRBV28,-
TGTGCCTGGGTTTTGACAGGTTTTAACACTGAAGCTTTCTTT,CAWVLTGFNTEAFF,TRBJ1-1,TRBV30,-
TGTGCCATCAGTGAGTTGAGGGACAGGGGGACTGAAGCTTTCTTT,CAISELRDRGTEAFF,TRBJ1-1,TRBV10-3,TRBD1